This T cell receptor beta chain was documented in a study of blood T cells in healthy people across ages. About the study: For every two T cells, template switching captured about one barcoded beta molecule. Whole-study findings and limits: Both higher diversity and more naive CD4+ cells marked long-lived donors when set against aged donors. A roughly linear fall in TCR beta diversity per million T cells was seen with increasing age.

As to this clonotype: Antigen unknown.

For the second PCR, which ran for roughly 6 to 11 cycles, a sample-barcoded 5' primer and a J-beta primer mix were used. Unique molecular identifiers of 12 random nucleotides labeled each cDNA. One entry per CDR3 protein results from TCRdb running MiXCR on the 5' RACE reads. This table has 2 million or so distinct CDR3 sequences, approximately 50% appearing once. The material sequenced was blood. This TCR was sampled from a woman between 40 and 55 years old in good health.

The CDR3 coding sequence is TGTGCCAGCACTCATAGCGGGTTGCAAGAGACCCAGTACTTC. Its protein is CASTHSGLQETQYF. The chain uses TRBV6-2 or TRBV6-3 and TRBJ2-5; 7 bases agree with TRBD2. The CDR3 contains 14 residues. CDR1 is MNHEY and CDR2 is SVGEGT in the germline V gene. The ends lost 7 bases at V and 2 bases at J; junction bases unmatched: 7.